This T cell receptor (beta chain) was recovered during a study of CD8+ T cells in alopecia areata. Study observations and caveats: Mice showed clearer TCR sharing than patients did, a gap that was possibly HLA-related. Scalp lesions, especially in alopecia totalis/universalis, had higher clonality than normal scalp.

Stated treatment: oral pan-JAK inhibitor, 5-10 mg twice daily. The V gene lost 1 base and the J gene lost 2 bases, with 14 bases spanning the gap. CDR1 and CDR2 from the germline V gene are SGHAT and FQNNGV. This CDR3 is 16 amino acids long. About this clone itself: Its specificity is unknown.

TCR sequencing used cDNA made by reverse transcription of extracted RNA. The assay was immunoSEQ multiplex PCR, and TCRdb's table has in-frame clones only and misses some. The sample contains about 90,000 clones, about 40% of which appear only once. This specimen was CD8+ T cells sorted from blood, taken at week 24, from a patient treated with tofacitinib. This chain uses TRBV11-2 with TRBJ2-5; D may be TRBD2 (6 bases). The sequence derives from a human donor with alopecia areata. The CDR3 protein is CASSLVAGTGQETQYF. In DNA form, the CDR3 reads TGTGCCAGCAGCTTAGTAGCCGGGACTGGGCAAGAGACCCAGTACTTC.